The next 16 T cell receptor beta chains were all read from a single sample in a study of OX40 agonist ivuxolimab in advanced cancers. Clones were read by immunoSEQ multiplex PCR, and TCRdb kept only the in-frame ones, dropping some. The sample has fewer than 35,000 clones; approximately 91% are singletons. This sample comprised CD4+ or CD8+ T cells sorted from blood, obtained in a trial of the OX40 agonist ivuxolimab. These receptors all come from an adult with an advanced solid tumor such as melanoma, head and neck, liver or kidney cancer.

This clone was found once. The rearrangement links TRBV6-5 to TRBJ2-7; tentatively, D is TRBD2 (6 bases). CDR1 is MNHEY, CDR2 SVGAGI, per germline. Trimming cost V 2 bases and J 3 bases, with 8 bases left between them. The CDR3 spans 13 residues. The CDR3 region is CASSYGGVYEQYF. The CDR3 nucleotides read TGTGCCAGCAGTTACGGAGGGGTCTACGAGCAGTACTTC.

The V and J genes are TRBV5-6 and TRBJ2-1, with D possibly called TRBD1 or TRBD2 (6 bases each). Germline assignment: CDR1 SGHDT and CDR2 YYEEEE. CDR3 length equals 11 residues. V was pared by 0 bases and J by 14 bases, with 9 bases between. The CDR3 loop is CASSLEEGEFF. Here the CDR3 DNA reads TGTGCCAGCAGCTTGGAGGAGGGGGAGTTCTTC.

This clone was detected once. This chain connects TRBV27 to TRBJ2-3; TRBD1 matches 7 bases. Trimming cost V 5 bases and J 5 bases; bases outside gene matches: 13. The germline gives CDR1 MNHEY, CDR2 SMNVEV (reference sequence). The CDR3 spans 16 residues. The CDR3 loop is CASSPTGQADGDTQYF. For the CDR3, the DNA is TGTGCCAGCAGTCCAACCGGACAGGCCGACGGAGATACGCAGTATTTT.

The CDR3 DNA reads TGTGCCAGCAGTTCGCGATCCCCAGGGGAATTCGCTGAAGCTTTCTTT. Translated: CASSSRSPGEFAEAFF. This rearrangement joins TRBV6-5 to TRBJ1-1, with a tentative D call TRBD1 (6 bases). Germline V gene data show CDR1 as MNHEY and CDR2 as SVGAGI. CDR3 length equals 16 residues. Deletions cut 4 bases from V and 6 bases from J, with 21 bases between.

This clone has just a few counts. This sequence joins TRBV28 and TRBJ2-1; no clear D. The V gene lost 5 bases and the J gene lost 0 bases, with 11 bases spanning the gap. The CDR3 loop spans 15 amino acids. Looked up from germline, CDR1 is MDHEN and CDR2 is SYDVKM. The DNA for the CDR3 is TGTGCCAGCAGTGATCCTCCCGGCTCCTACAATGAGCAGTTCTTC. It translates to CASSDPPGSYNEQFF.

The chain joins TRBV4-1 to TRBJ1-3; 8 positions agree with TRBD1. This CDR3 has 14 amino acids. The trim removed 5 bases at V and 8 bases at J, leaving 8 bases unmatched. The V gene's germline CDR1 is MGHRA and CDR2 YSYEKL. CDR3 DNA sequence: TGCGCCAGCAGCTGGGACAGGTCGTCGGACACCATATATTTT. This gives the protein CASSWDRSSDTIYF.

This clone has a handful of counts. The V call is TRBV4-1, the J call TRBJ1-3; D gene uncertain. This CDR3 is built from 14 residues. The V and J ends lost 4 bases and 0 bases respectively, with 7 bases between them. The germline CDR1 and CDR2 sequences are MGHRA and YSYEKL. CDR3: CASSPLLSGNTIYF. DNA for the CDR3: TGCGCCAGCAGCCCCCTCCTCTCTGGAAACACCATATATTTT.

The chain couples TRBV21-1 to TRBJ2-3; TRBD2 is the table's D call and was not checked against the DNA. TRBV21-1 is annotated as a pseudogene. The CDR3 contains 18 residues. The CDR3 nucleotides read TGTGCCAGCAGCAACCGCGCTCCGACTAGCGGGGGGGTAGATACGCAGTATTTT. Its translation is CASSNRAPTSGGVDTQYF.

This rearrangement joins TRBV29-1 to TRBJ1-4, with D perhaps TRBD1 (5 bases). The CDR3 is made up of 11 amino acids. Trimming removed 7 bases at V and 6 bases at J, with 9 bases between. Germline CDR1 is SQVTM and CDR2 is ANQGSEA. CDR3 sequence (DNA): TGCAGCGGTGGGACGGATGAAAAACTGTTTTTT. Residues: CSGGTDEKLFF.

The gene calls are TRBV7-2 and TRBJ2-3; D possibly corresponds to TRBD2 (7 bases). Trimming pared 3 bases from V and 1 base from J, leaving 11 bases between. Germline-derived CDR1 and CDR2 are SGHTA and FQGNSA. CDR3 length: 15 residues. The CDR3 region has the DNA TGTGCCAGCAGCTTCTGGGGGGGCGGCACAGATACGCAGTATTTT. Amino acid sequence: CASSFWGGGTDTQYF.

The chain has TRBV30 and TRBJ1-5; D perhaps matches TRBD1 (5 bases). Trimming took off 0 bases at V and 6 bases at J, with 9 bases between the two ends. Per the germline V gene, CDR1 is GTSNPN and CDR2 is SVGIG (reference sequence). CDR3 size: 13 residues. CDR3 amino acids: CAWSVRGGQPQHF. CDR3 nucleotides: TGTGCCTGGAGTGTAAGGGGCGGTCAGCCCCAGCATTTT.

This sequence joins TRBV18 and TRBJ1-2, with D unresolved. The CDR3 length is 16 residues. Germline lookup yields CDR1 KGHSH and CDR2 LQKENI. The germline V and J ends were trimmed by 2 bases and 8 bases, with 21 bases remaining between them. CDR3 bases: TGTGCCAGCTCACCATCGAGTACACGCTTAGGCGGAGGCTACACCTTC. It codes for CASSPSSTRLGGGYTF.

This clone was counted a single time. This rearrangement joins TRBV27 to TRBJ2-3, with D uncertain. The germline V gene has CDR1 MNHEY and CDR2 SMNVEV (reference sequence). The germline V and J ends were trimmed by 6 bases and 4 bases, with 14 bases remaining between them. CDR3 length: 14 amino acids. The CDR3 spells CASSPLVMSDTQYF. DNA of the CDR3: TGTGCCAGCAGCCCCCTAGTAATGTCAGATACGCAGTATTTT.

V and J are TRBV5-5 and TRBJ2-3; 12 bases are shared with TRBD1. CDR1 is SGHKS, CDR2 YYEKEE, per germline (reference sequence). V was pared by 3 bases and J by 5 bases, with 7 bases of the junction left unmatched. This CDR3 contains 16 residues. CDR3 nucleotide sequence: TGTGCCAGCAGCTGGGGGGACAGGGGGCGAGAAGATACGCAGTATTTT. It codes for CASSWGDRGREDTQYF.

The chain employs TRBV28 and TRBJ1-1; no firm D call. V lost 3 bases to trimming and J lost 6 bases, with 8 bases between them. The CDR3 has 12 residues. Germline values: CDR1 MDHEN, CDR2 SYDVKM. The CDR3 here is CASSFWVAEAFF. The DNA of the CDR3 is TGTGCCAGCAGTTTTTGGGTGGCTGAAGCTTTCTTT.

The CDR3 spells CASSVVTEAFF. The CDR3 DNA reads TGTGCCAGCTCTGTTGTCACTGAAGCTTTCTTT. This chain joins TRBV18 and TRBJ1-1; D unresolved. Germline values: CDR1 KGHSH, CDR2 LQKENI. With 6 bases removed from V and 4 bases from J, the gap between germline ends came to 6 bases. The CDR3 is made up of 11 amino acids.